This TCR beta chain was retrieved from a study of CD8+CD57+ T cells in acquired aplastic anemia (dated by TCRdb to about 2018). General notes on the study: DNA extracted from sorted CD4+ and CD8+ cells had a mean of approximately 3 ug, with a range of roughly 0.19 to 27.4 ug. Mean read counts for healthy donor samples were 8.5 million to 10.8 million for CD4+ cells and around 11 million for CD8+ cells.

TCR repertoires of sorted CD4+ and CD8+ blood T cells from severe aplastic anemia patients and healthy subjects were deep-sequenced in the study. Ficoll-Paque density gradient centrifugation was used to isolate peripheral blood mononuclear cells. Before DNA extraction, CD4+ and CD8+ T cells were sorted with FACS or magnetic beads. Details on this clonotype: The antigen it binds to is not known. A junction boundary mismatches the germline segment, possibly from a read error.

Genomic DNA served as template for TCR beta VDJ combination and CDR3 sequence profiling. TCR repertoire sequencing was run on an Illumina HiSeq 2000. Concerning the study's data processing: TRBV/TRBJ rearrangement plots, CDR3 size and DJ length profiles, and Simpson's diversity index were used to assess repertoires. The most abundant DNA sequence in the deep sequencing data was defined as the immunodominant clone. CDR3 amino acid sequences were checked for sharing across subjects and were also compared against the VDJdb database and published repertoires. TCRdb's own reprocessing of the public reads used fastp at Q25 and MiXCR and kept productive beta chains. Merged by CDR3 protein, the rows form single entries marked with the most common genes and DNA. TCRdb's processing, not the authors', yielded these V and J calls. The sample data list roughly 190,000 distinct CDR3 sequences, and roughly 56% of these were observed just once. Jointly, the top ten make up about 15% of the sample.

Results and caveats for the whole study, not just this receptor: CD8+ Simpson's diversity did not differ significantly between patients and healthy controls (P=0.060). Although some 28 CD8+ CDR3 sequences were shared by patients and controls, these sequences appeared highly expressed in patients and within the immunodominant clones of patients.

Per the germline V gene, ENHRY is the CDR1 and SYGVKD is the CDR2. The CDR3 numbers 14 residues from cysteine through phenylalanine. Left in the record is the CDR3 DNA by itself, 42 bases read in frame from the first base. Recombination joined TRBV10-3 with TRBJ2-7; TRBD1 might be the D gene, on 5 matching bases. The TCR sequence derives from a human donor in good health, serving as a control. Source material: sorted CD4+, CD8+, or CD8+CD57+ T cells (not recorded which) from PBMCs. The CDR3 protein sequence reads: CASSFSWGMYEQYF. In nucleotides, the sequence is TGTGCCAGCAGTTTCTCATGGGGCATGTACGAGCAGTACTTC.